The rows below give T cell receptor beta chains drawn from one sample of a study of T cell responses to AZD1222 COVID-19 vaccine. The table came from immunoSEQ multiplex PCR; TCRdb's copy has only in-frame clones and leaves some out. The sample lists some 150,000 clones; approximately 88% were seen once. The input for sequencing was peripheral blood, taken on day 0 of AZD1222 vaccination. These receptors originate from an adult in good health. Each CDR3 is given with its conserved first and last residue. Each record gives: clone size, V gene, D gene, J gene, CDR3 DNA, CDR3 protein. The D gene is left open where the match is weak. The size field is filled for only some rows; it gives once, few, many or a size class.

abundance: -
v_gene: TRBV7-2
d_gene: -
j_gene: TRBJ1-5
CDR3nt: TGTGCCAGCAGCCCCTACAGGGATGCTCAGCCCCAGCATTTT
CDR3aa: CASSPYRDAQPQHF

abundance: -
v_gene: TRBV12-3/TRBV12-4
d_gene: -
j_gene: TRBJ1-1
CDR3nt: TGTGCCAGCAGTCGCAGAGAGAACACTGAAGCTTTCTTT
CDR3aa: CASSRRENTEAFF

abundance: -
v_gene: TRBV24-1
d_gene: -
j_gene: TRBJ2-3
CDR3nt: TGTGCCACCAGTAGAGGCCTAAGGGATACGCAGTATTTT
CDR3aa: CATSRGLRDTQYF

abundance: -
v_gene: TRBV7-3
d_gene: -
j_gene: TRBJ2-6
CDR3nt: TGTGCCAGCAGCTTAGGAGGACCCAGCTCTGGGGCCAACGTCCTGACTTTC
CDR3aa: CASSLGGPSSGANVLTF

abundance: few
v_gene: TRBV5-5
d_gene: TRBD2
j_gene: TRBJ2-5
CDR3nt: TGTGCCAGCAGCCCCGGGACTAGCGGGGGGGATGGGGAGACCCAGTACTTC
CDR3aa: CASSPGTSGGDGETQYF

abundance: once
v_gene: TRBV28
d_gene: -
j_gene: TRBJ2-1
CDR3nt: TGTGCCAGCAGCTCCGGGACAACCTACAATGAGCAGTTCTTC
CDR3aa: CASSSGTTYNEQFF

abundance: -
v_gene: TRBV18
d_gene: TRBD1
j_gene: TRBJ2-2
CDR3nt: TGTGCCAGCTCACAGGACAGGAGTAACACCGGGGAGCTGTTTTTT
CDR3aa: CASSQDRSNTGELFF

abundance: -
v_gene: TRBV9
d_gene: -
j_gene: TRBJ1-5
CDR3nt: TGTGCCAGCAGCGAACAGGGTTCGGGCAATCAGCCCCAGCATTTT
CDR3aa: CASSEQGSGNQPQHF

abundance: once
v_gene: TRBV7-9
d_gene: -
j_gene: TRBJ1-3
CDR3nt: TGTGCCAGCAGCTTAGTATCGACAGTAAACTCTGGAAACACCATATATTTT
CDR3aa: CASSLVSTVNSGNTIYF

abundance: -
v_gene: TRBV23-1
d_gene: -
j_gene: TRBJ1-2
CDR3nt: TGCGCCAGCAGCCACTTTACCACGACTAACTATGGCTACACCTTC
CDR3aa: CASSHFTTTNYGYTF

abundance: few
v_gene: TRBV5-3
d_gene: -
j_gene: TRBJ1-1
CDR3nt: TGTGCCAGAAGCTTGGCCGGGACTTTCTTT
CDR3aa: CARSLAGTFF

abundance: -
v_gene: TRBV2
d_gene: -
j_gene: TRBJ1-4
CDR3nt: TGTGCCAGCAGTGAAGCGCTCAGTCTTAATGAAAAACTGTTTTTT
CDR3aa: CASSEALSLNEKLFF

abundance: -
v_gene: TRBV19
d_gene: -
j_gene: TRBJ1-2
CDR3nt: TGTGCCAGTAGCCCCCCCGTCCTACTCGGCTACACCTTC
CDR3aa: CASSPPVLLGYTF

abundance: -
v_gene: TRBV30
d_gene: -
j_gene: TRBJ2-5
CDR3nt: TGTGCCTGGAGTGTGCGTGGGGGGGCGGGTGTTGAGACCCAGTACTTC
CDR3aa: CAWSVRGGAGVETQYF

abundance: once
v_gene: TRBV19
d_gene: -
j_gene: TRBJ1-4
CDR3nt: TGTGCCAGTAGTACTTTCGGGACGAAACTGTTTTTT
CDR3aa: CASSTFGTKLFF

abundance: -
v_gene: TRBV7-3
d_gene: TRBD2
j_gene: TRBJ2-1
CDR3nt: TGTGCCAGCACCGAGGGGAGCGGGGGATACAATGAGCAGTTCTTC
CDR3aa: CASTEGSGGYNEQFF

abundance: -
v_gene: TRBV7-3
d_gene: -
j_gene: TRBJ1-1
CDR3nt: TGTGCCAGCAGCTCCTTTCCGGGGGTAGGTAACACTGAAGCTTTCTTT
CDR3aa: CASSSFPGVGNTEAFF

abundance: -
v_gene: TRBV28
d_gene: -
j_gene: TRBJ1-2
CDR3nt: TGTGCCAGCAGTATAAACTATGGCTACACCTTC
CDR3aa: CASSINYGYTF

abundance: -
v_gene: TRBV4-3
d_gene: TRBD1
j_gene: TRBJ2-5
CDR3nt: TGCGCCAGCAGCCAAGCCCGAAGTTTCGGGACAGTCCAAGAGACCCAGTACTTC
CDR3aa: CASSQARSFGTVQETQYF

abundance: few
v_gene: TRBV10-3
d_gene: TRBD2
j_gene: TRBJ2-3
CDR3nt: TGTGCCATTAAAGGGTGGCTAGCGGGGGGACGCACAGATACGCAGTATTTT
CDR3aa: CAIKGWLAGGRTDTQYF

abundance: -
v_gene: TRBV2
d_gene: -
j_gene: TRBJ1-5
CDR3nt: TGTGCCAGCAGCCCTTTGGGGGGCGCGAGCAATCAGCCCCAGCATTTT
CDR3aa: CASSPLGGASNQPQHF

abundance: -
v_gene: TRBV23-1
d_gene: TRBD1
j_gene: TRBJ2-7
CDR3nt: TGCGCCAGCAGTCACCACGGGACAGGGAGTTTCTACGAGCAGTACTTC
CDR3aa: CASSHHGTGSFYEQYF

abundance: once
v_gene: TRBV7-9
d_gene: -
j_gene: TRBJ1-1
CDR3nt: TGTGCCAGCAGCTTAGGTCCGAGACACCAGAACACTGAAGCTTTCTTT
CDR3aa: CASSLGPRHQNTEAFF

abundance: -
v_gene: TRBV4-2
d_gene: -
j_gene: TRBJ1-5
CDR3nt: TGTGCCAGCAGCCAAGATAAACACCGGCCCCAGCATTTT
CDR3aa: CASSQDKHRPQHF

abundance: -
v_gene: TRBV7-8
d_gene: -
j_gene: TRBJ2-7
CDR3nt: TGTGCCAGCAGCTCACCCCCCCGGGGCTCCTACGAGCAGTACTTC
CDR3aa: CASSSPPRGSYEQYF

abundance: -
v_gene: TRBV6-5
d_gene: TRBD1
j_gene: TRBJ1-1
CDR3nt: TGTGCCAGCAGTTACTGGGGGACAGGGAATCTCGCTGAAGCTTTCTTT
CDR3aa: CASSYWGTGNLAEAFF

abundance: -
v_gene: TRBV10-3
d_gene: TRBD1
j_gene: TRBJ1-1
CDR3nt: TGTGCCATCAGTGAGTCGATTACAGGGGGCTTGGCTGAAGCTTTCTTT
CDR3aa: CAISESITGGLAEAFF

abundance: -
v_gene: TRBV3-1/TRBV3-2
d_gene: -
j_gene: TRBJ1-5
CDR3nt: TGTGCCAGCAGCCAAGGGTTGAGGCAGGGCCAGCCCCAGCATTTT
CDR3aa: CASSQGLRQGQPQHF

abundance: -
v_gene: TRBV3-1/TRBV3-2
d_gene: -
j_gene: TRBJ1-2
CDR3nt: TGTGCCAGCAGCCAAGTTTTGACGGGTAACTATGGCTACACCTTC
CDR3aa: CASSQVLTGNYGYTF

abundance: -
v_gene: TRBV5-8
d_gene: -
j_gene: TRBJ1-6
CDR3nt: TGTGCCAGCAGCGCCACGGGGTCCTCACCCCTCCACTTT
CDR3aa: CASSATGSSPLHF

abundance: -
v_gene: TRBV5-1
d_gene: -
j_gene: TRBJ1-5
CDR3nt: TGCGCCAGCAGCTTAGGGCAGAATCAGCCCCAGCATTTT
CDR3aa: CASSLGQNQPQHF

abundance: -
v_gene: TRBV4-2
d_gene: -
j_gene: TRBJ1-6
CDR3nt: TGTGCCAGCAGCCAAGATTTAGGGTCACCCCTCCACTTT
CDR3aa: CASSQDLGSPLHF

abundance: -
v_gene: TRBV6-5
d_gene: TRBD1
j_gene: TRBJ1-4
CDR3nt: TGTGCCAGCAGTCCTCGGACAGGGAATGAAAAACTGTTTTTT
CDR3aa: CASSPRTGNEKLFF

abundance: -
v_gene: TRBV5-4
d_gene: -
j_gene: TRBJ2-7
CDR3nt: TGTGCCAGCAGCCAAATTCAGGGGGGCCAGGTTCCTTACGAGCAGTACTTC
CDR3aa: CASSQIQGGQVPYEQYF

abundance: -
v_gene: TRBV2
d_gene: -
j_gene: TRBJ1-1
CDR3nt: TGTGCCAGCAGTGTTGCAGGGTACTGGAACACTGAAGCTTTCTTT
CDR3aa: CASSVAGYWNTEAFF

abundance: -
v_gene: TRBV5-1
d_gene: -
j_gene: TRBJ1-6
CDR3nt: TGCGCCAGCAGTTTGGCTGCCGCCCGCTCCTATAATTCACCCCTCCACTTT
CDR3aa: CASSLAAARSYNSPLHF

abundance: -
v_gene: TRBV5-1
d_gene: TRBD1
j_gene: TRBJ1-1
CDR3nt: TGCGCCAGCAGCCATCGACAGGGTATGAACACTGAAGCTTTCTTT
CDR3aa: CASSHRQGMNTEAFF

abundance: -
v_gene: TRBV6-2/TRBV6-3
d_gene: TRBD1
j_gene: TRBJ1-2
CDR3nt: TGTGCCAGCAGTTGGGACAGAACCTACTATGGCTACACCTTC
CDR3aa: CASSWDRTYYGYTF

abundance: once
v_gene: TRBV27
d_gene: TRBD1
j_gene: TRBJ1-6
CDR3nt: TGTGCCAGCAGTTTTTTGGGAATCCCAGAGACAGGGAATTCACCCCTCCACTTT
CDR3aa: CASSFLGIPETGNSPLHF

abundance: -
v_gene: TRBV19
d_gene: -
j_gene: TRBJ1-3
CDR3nt: TGTGCCAGTATGGACCCGACAGGCAGACTACCACATTTT
CDR3aa: CASMDPTGRLPHF

abundance: -
v_gene: TRBV11-1
d_gene: -
j_gene: TRBJ1-1
CDR3nt: TGTGCCAGCAGCCCCCGGGGTACCTCGATCACTGAAGCTTTCTTT
CDR3aa: CASSPRGTSITEAFF

abundance: -
v_gene: TRBV11-2
d_gene: -
j_gene: TRBJ1-6
CDR3nt: TGTGCCAGCAGCTTAGTCGACACTAATTCACCCCTCCACTTT
CDR3aa: CASSLVDTNSPLHF

abundance: -
v_gene: TRBV19
d_gene: -
j_gene: TRBJ2-7
CDR3nt: TGTGCCAGTAGTGCGGGATCGGGGGTCTACGAGCAGTACTTC
CDR3aa: CASSAGSGVYEQYF

abundance: few
v_gene: TRBV29-1
d_gene: -
j_gene: TRBJ1-4
CDR3nt: TGCAGCGTCTACACCCTCGGAAAACTGTTTTTT
CDR3aa: CSVYTLGKLFF

abundance: -
v_gene: TRBV5-1
d_gene: -
j_gene: TRBJ2-2
CDR3nt: TGCGCCAGCAGCTTGGCTGCGGCGGCCCGGGCAGACGGGGAGCTGTTTTTT
CDR3aa: CASSLAAAARADGELFF

abundance: -
v_gene: TRBV6-2/TRBV6-3
d_gene: -
j_gene: TRBJ1-4
CDR3nt: TGTGCCAGCAGCCAGGCTAATGAAAAACTGTTTTTT
CDR3aa: CASSQANEKLFF

abundance: -
v_gene: TRBV7-3
d_gene: TRBD1
j_gene: TRBJ2-2
CDR3nt: TGTGCCAGCAGCCTCGGGACAGCGAACACCGGGGAGCTGTTTTTT
CDR3aa: CASSLGTANTGELFF

abundance: -
v_gene: TRBV19
d_gene: -
j_gene: TRBJ2-6
CDR3nt: TGTGCCAGTAGTAGGGGGTCTGGGGCCAACGTCCTGACTTTC
CDR3aa: CASSRGSGANVLTF